The 31 T cell receptor beta chains below come from one sample, sequenced in a study of T cells in Graves' hyperthyroidism and ophthalmopathy. From RNA transcripts, TCR beta CDR3 regions were amplified. An initial round of RT-PCR targeting the TCR CDR3 relied on the HTBI primer set. TCRdb redid the calling of the multiplex PCR reads with MiXCR, one entry per CDR3 protein. The sample lists 650,000 to 850,000 distinct CDR3 sequences, around 19% seen once, with 16% in the top ten. The sample was blood. The origin of the receptors is a woman in her forties or fifties with Graves' hyperthyroidism that later progressed to Graves' ophthalmopathy.

This clonotype showed up many times. J is TRBJ2-1 and V is TRBV19; TRBD2 might be the D (6 bases). CDR1 and CDR2 (germline): LNHDA, SQIVND (reference sequence). V shed 5 bases and J shed 8 bases, with 16 bases lying between them. The CDR3 sequence is 14 residues long. The CDR3 sequence: CASSGGRLVDEQFF. CDR3 nucleotides: TGTGCCAGTAGTGGGGGGAGACTAGTCGATGAGCAGTTCTTC.

J is TRBJ1-1 and V is TRBV12-3 or TRBV12-4, with TRBD1 matching 7 bases. After removal of 2 bases from V and 4 bases from J, the junction contained 4 bases not matched to a gene. This CDR3 has 14 residues. The CDR3: CASSLQGEGTEAFF. The CDR3 bases are TGTGCCAGCAGTTTACAGGGGGAGGGCACTGAAGCTTTCTTT.

The rearrangement joins TRBV3-1 to TRBJ1-4, with D tentatively TRBD1 (5 bases). The CDR3 loop spans 15 amino acids. In germline, CDR1 is LGHDT, CDR2 YNNKEL (reference sequence). V lost 1 base, J lost 7 bases, and 13 bases lay in between. CDR3 residues: CASSQGRVRGEKLFF. The CDR3 nucleotides are TGTGCCAGCAGCCAAGGCAGGGTACGAGGTGAAAAACTGTTTTTT.

This clonotype came up once. This chain connects TRBV29-1 to TRBJ1-5; tentative D call: TRBD1 (6 bases). Germline V gives CDR1 SQVTM, CDR2 ANQGSEA. The CDR3 loop spans 12 amino acids. V was shortened by 7 bases and J by 5 bases, with 12 bases between the two germline ends. CDR3 residues: CSALDRDQPQHF. The CDR3, as DNA: TGCAGCGCCCTGGACAGAGATCAGCCCCAGCATTTT.

This clonotype was picked up many times. The gene calls are TRBV6-2 or TRBV6-3 and TRBJ1-5; D not resolved. Germline values: CDR1 MNHEY, CDR2 SVGEGT. Trimming cost V 6 bases and J 5 bases, with 14 bases left between them. CDR3 length equals 14 residues. As DNA, the CDR3 is TGTGCCAGCAGGGGTGGTGGTGTTGATCAGCCCCAGCATTTT. Encoded protein: CASRGGGVDQPQHF.

The genes are TRBV5-6 and TRBJ2-2, with D uncertain. This CDR3 comprises 15 residues. V lost 2 bases and J 2 bases, leaving 10 bases between the germline ends. CDR1 is SGHDT, CDR2 YYEEEE, per germline. Here the CDR3 DNA reads TGTGCCAGCAGCTTCACGATAACCAACACCGGGGAGCTGTTTTTT. This sequence encodes CASSFTITNTGELFF.

This chain connects TRBV27 to TRBJ2-3; D is unresolved. The ends were cut back, 3 bases at V and 4 bases at J, with 5 bases in the middle. Germline CDR1 and CDR2: MNHEY and SMNVEV (reference sequence). The CDR3 is 12 amino acids. CDR3 coding DNA: TGTGCCAGCAGTTTTGGACCAGATACGCAGTATTTT. Translated: CASSFGPDTQYF.

This clonotype came up many times. The junction differs from germline at one of its ends, possibly a read error. V usage is TRBV30 and J usage is TRBJ2-1, with 7 nucleotides matching TRBD1. The CDR3 is 12 amino acids. Per the germline V gene, CDR1 is GTSNPN and CDR2 is SVGIG (reference sequence). The CDR3 is CAHRGGYIEQFF. CDR3 nucleotides: TGTGCCCACAGGGGTGGCTACATTGAGCAGTTCTTC.

In this sample, this clonotype turned up many times. The chain carries TRBV30 and TRBJ1-2; D possibly corresponds to TRBD1 (5 bases). Trimming cost V 3 bases and J 10 bases, with 18 bases left between them. This CDR3 has 13 amino acids. CDR1 and CDR2 (germline): GTSNPN, SVGIG (reference sequence). The CDR3 loop reads CAWRDKNDRVYTF. As DNA, the CDR3 is TGTGCCTGGAGAGATAAAAATGACAGAGTCTACACCTTC.

This clonotype came up a few times. The junction differs from germline at one of its ends, possibly a read error. The J gene is TRBJ1-5, the V gene TRBV2; unclear D gene. The germline CDR1 and CDR2 sequences are SNHLY and FYNNEI. The CDR3 consists of 16 residues. The CDR3 protein is CASKGRASGGNQPQHF. CDR3 DNA sequence: TGTGCCAGCAAGGGAAGGGCCTCGGGTGGCAATCAGCCCCAGCACTTT. Based on the CDR3 plus reference TRBV2 and TRBJ1-5, the full variable domain is EPEVTQTPSHQVTQMGQEVILRCVPISNHLYFYWYRQILGQKVEFLVSFYNNEISEKSEIFDDQFSVERPDGSNFTLKIRSTKLEDSAMYFCASKGRASGGNQPQHFGDGTRLSIL.

Ten or more counts support this clonotype. This chain uses TRBV20-1 with TRBJ1-5; D call uncertain. V gave up 3 bases and J gave up 7 bases, with 16 bases separating them. CDR1 is DFQATT and CDR2 is SNEGSKA in the germline V gene (reference sequence). The CDR3 covers 14 residues. The CDR3 nucleotides are TGCAGTGCTAGGACGGGTTGGGTCTTGCAGCCCCAGCATTTT. Its protein is CSARTGWVLQPQHF.

This clonotype turned up a few times. The chain joins TRBV20-1 to TRBJ2-7, with D hard to call. The germline V gene has CDR1 DFQATT and CDR2 SNEGSKA (reference sequence). The length of the CDR3 is 12 residues. The V gene lost 3 bases and the J gene lost 6 bases, with 12 bases spanning the gap. This CDR3 reads CSASYRVAEQYF. The DNA of the CDR3 is TGCAGTGCTAGTTATCGTGTGGCCGAGCAGTACTTC.

This clonotype was seen a few times. The chain combines TRBV7-6 with TRBJ1-4; D gene unclear. The CDR3 is 15 residues long. Deletions cut 4 bases from V and 4 bases from J, with 13 bases between. Germline values: CDR1 SGHVS, CDR2 FNYEAQ. CDR3 sequence reads: CASSSEGSFNEKLFF. The DNA for the CDR3 is TGTGCCAGCAGCTCTGAGGGCAGCTTTAATGAAAAACTGTTTTTT.

The chain combines TRBV20-1 with TRBJ1-4, with D possibly matching TRBD1 (6 bases). V was clipped by 2 bases and J by 11 bases, with 24 bases between them. Germline loops: CDR1 DFQATT, CDR2 SNEGSKA (reference sequence). This CDR3 contains 16 residues. CDR3 residues: CSARKKAAGEGWKLFF. CDR3 DNA: TGCAGTGCTAGAAAAAAGGCAGCAGGGGAGGGGTGGAAACTGTTTTTT.

The sample holds many counts of this clonotype. The V gene is TRBV3-1, the J gene TRBJ2-7; D could derive from TRBD1 or TRBD2 (5 bases each). Germline lookup yields CDR1 LGHDT and CDR2 YNNKEL (reference sequence). This CDR3 has 14 amino acids. Trimming removed 3 bases at V and 1 base at J, with 10 bases between. The CDR3 DNA follows: TGTGCCAGCAGCCATTGGGACGAGTCCTACGAGCAGTACTTC. This codes for CASSHWDESYEQYF.

This clonotype was observed many times. The rearrangement joins TRBV20-1 to TRBJ1-2; 11 bases line up with TRBD1. Germline values: CDR1 DFQATT, CDR2 SNEGSKA (reference sequence). V shed 3 bases and J 3 bases; nucleotides not matched to a gene: 12. The CDR3 spans 17 residues. The CDR3 region is CSARAPGQGAPDYGYTF. DNA for the CDR3: TGCAGTGCTAGGGCCCCCGGACAGGGGGCGCCCGACTATGGCTACACCTTC.

The table lists this clonotype with a few counts. This chain connects TRBV12-5 to TRBJ1-1, with D possibly being TRBD1 (6 bases). This CDR3 is built from 13 residues. Germline V gene data show CDR1 as LGHNT and CDR2 as FRNRAP. The V end lost 9 bases, the J end lost 4 bases, and 15 bases lay between the germline ends. CDR3 in amino acids: CASQGLFGTEAFF. Here the CDR3 DNA reads TGTGCTAGCCAGGGGTTGTTCGGCACTGAAGCTTTCTTT.

The chain carries TRBV10-3 and TRBJ1-1, with D unclear. The V and J ends lost 7 bases and 0 bases respectively, with 6 bases between them. The CDR3 contains 12 residues. Germline assignment: CDR1 ENHRY and CDR2 SYGVKD. The CDR3 DNA sequence: TGTGCCATCAACGGACTGAACACTGAAGCTTTCTTT. Protein product: CAINGLNTEAFF.

The chain has TRBV19 and TRBJ2-7; 9 bases fit TRBD1. CDR3 length: 14 amino acids. CDR1 and CDR2 (germline): LNHDA, SQIVND (reference sequence). J was trimmed by 6 bases and V by 3 bases; bases with no gene match: 6. The CDR3 DNA reads TGTGCCAGTAGTATCTCCGGACAGGGGCCCGAGCAGTACTTC. It yields the protein CASSISGQGPEQYF.

This clonotype came up a few times. The junction differs from germline at one of its ends, possibly a read error. The chain joins TRBV3-1 to TRBJ1-1; no definite D call. Germline loops: CDR1 LGHDT, CDR2 YNNKEL (reference sequence). The CDR3 spans 13 residues. CDR3 protein: CASNQSRNTEAFF. The CDR3 nucleotides are TGTGCCAGCAACCAATCCAGAAACACTGAAGCTTTCTTT.

This chain uses TRBV20-1 with TRBJ2-3; possible D gene TRBD1, 6 bases. Trimming pared 5 bases from V and 1 base from J, leaving 13 bases between. The CDR3 consists of 14 residues. CDR1 DFQATT and CDR2 SNEGSKA come from the germline V gene (reference sequence). The CDR3 DNA reads as TGCAGTGCTGAGGACAGAACTGGCACAGATACGCAGTATTTT. Protein sequence: CSAEDRTGTDTQYF.

In this sample, this clonotype turned up many times. V usage is TRBV11-2 and J usage is TRBJ2-3, with 8 nucleotides matching TRBD2. The germline V gene has CDR1 SGHAT and CDR2 FQNNGV. The ends lost 5 bases at V and 4 bases at J; junction bases unmatched: 17. There are 18 residues in the CDR3. Written as DNA, the CDR3 is TGTGCCAGCAGCCGATTTAGCGGGGCGACGTTGCTTCCAGATACGCAGTATTTT. It specifies CASSRFSGATLLPDTQYF.

In regard to this clonotype: An end of the junction differs from the germline gene, which may be a read error. The rearrangement uses TRBV12-3 or TRBV12-4 and TRBJ1-1; D gene uncertain. CDR3 size: 15 residues. CDR3 sequence: CASSLATGLNTEALF. The CDR3 DNA is TGTGCCAGCAGTTTAGCGACTGGCTTGAACACTGAAGCTCTCTTT.

This clonotype was counted ten times or more. V gene TRBV3-1 combines with J gene TRBJ2-1; TRBD2 aligns across 8 bases. This CDR3 has 15 amino acids. Looked up from germline, CDR1 is LGHDT and CDR2 is YNNKEL (reference sequence). Trimming took 3 bases from V and 7 from J; bases not matched to a gene: 8. CDR3 region: CASSHAGGMGNEQFF. The DNA of the CDR3 is TGTGCCAGCAGCCACGCGGGGGGAATGGGGAATGAGCAGTTCTTC.

The rearrangement joins TRBV20-1 to TRBJ1-3; D call uncertain. The germline gives CDR1 DFQATT, CDR2 SNEGSKA (reference sequence). V gave up 0 bases and J gave up 2 bases, with 14 bases separating them. The CDR3 is made up of 16 amino acids. The CDR3 reads CSARDPPTQAGNTIYF. CDR3 coding DNA: TGCAGTGCTAGAGATCCCCCCACGCAGGCTGGAAACACCATATATTTT.

The chain uses TRBV12-3 or TRBV12-4 and TRBJ2-5, with D maybe TRBD2 (5 bases). Trimming pared 8 bases from V and 3 bases from J, leaving 16 bases between. The length of the CDR3 is 14 residues. In nucleotides, the CDR3 is TGTGCCAGCCAACCCCGGGGATCTGAAGAGACCCAGTACTTC. This gives the protein CASQPRGSEETQYF.

Only a few counts were recorded for this clonotype. The V gene is TRBV19, the J gene TRBJ1-5, with TRBD1 identical over 7 bases. From germline, CDR1 is LNHDA and CDR2 SQIVND (reference sequence). Losses at the gene ends were 7 bases for V and 7 bases for J; bases not matched to a gene: 13. CDR3 length: 15 amino acids. The CDR3 region has the DNA TGTGCCAGTATTGCCGATGGACACAGGGGCCAGCCCCAGCATTTT. This gives the protein CASIADGHRGQPQHF.

There are many counts of this clonotype. V is TRBV5-5 and J is TRBJ2-7; D tentatively fits TRBD1 or TRBD2 (5 bases each). With 2 bases removed from V and 3 bases from J, the gap between germline ends came to 15 bases. The CDR3 is made up of 15 amino acids. Germline V gene lookup returns CDR1 SGHKS and CDR2 YYEKEE (reference sequence). For the CDR3, the DNA is TGTGCCAGCAGCTTTGAGGCAGGGAGAATCTACGAGCAGTACTTC. Translated, it gives CASSFEAGRIYEQYF.

This clonotype was counted only a few times. This rearrangement joins TRBV25-1 to TRBJ1-4; maybe TRBD1 (6 bases). The CDR3 loop spans 16 amino acids. With 3 bases removed from V and 3 bases from J, the gap between germline ends came to 14 bases. Germline CDR1 is MGHDK and CDR2 is SYGVNS. CDR3 in DNA: TGTGCCAGCAGTGACCCGGCGAGGGGGGCTAATGAAAAACTGTTTTTT. Amino acid sequence: CASSDPARGANEKLFF.

This clonotype has at least ten counts. The V and J genes are TRBV2 and TRBJ2-7, with D possibly TRBD1 on 6 matching bases. The CDR3 is made up of 12 amino acids. The V end was cut by 5 bases, the J end by 2 bases, with 7 bases between. In germline, CDR1 is SNHLY, CDR2 FYNNEI. For the CDR3, the DNA is TGTGCCAGCAGTCGGACAGCCTACGAGCAGTACTTC. Its protein product is CASSRTAYEQYF.

The J gene is TRBJ2-4, the V gene TRBV19; D is unclear. V lost 5 bases to trimming and J lost 4 bases, with 15 bases between them. This CDR3 spans 15 amino acids. CDR1 LNHDA and CDR2 SQIVND come from the germline V gene (reference sequence). The CDR3 DNA reads TGTGCCAGTAGTCTCCACCTCGTTGGGAAAAACATTCAGTACTTC. This encodes CASSLHLVGKNIQYF.